These T cell receptor beta chains were read from a single sample in a study of cytomegalovirus exposure and HLA in healthy donors. Libraries were prepared by immunoSEQ multiplex PCR; TCRdb keeps only in-frame clonotypes and omits some of them. In the table there are 120,000 or so clones, 65% to 85% of which are singletons. Sequenced sample: PBMCs. Receptor source: a man aged 30 to 45 in good health and CMV-seropositive. Each CDR3 is given with its conserved first and last residue. Each record gives: V gene, J gene, D gene, clone size, CDR3 protein, CDR3 DNA. The D gene is left open where the match is weak. The size of a clone is reported for some rows only, either as once, few or many, or as a class for expanded clones.

>TRBV2|TRBJ1-5|TRBD1|NA
CASSEGTGFRRPQHF
TGTGCCAGCAGTGAAGGGACAGGTTTCCGGAGGCCCCAGCATTTT
>TRBV19|TRBJ1-2|NA|NA
CASSIGQGLGYGYTF
TGTGCCAGTAGTATTGGGCAGGGATTGGGGTATGGCTACACCTTC
>TRBV5-1|TRBJ1-2|NA|NA
CASSLDPGGQNYGYTF
TGCGCCAGCAGCTTGGACCCCGGGGGGCAGAACTATGGCTACACCTTC
>TRBV11-2|TRBJ2-3|TRBD2|NA
CASSLEGRTSGFTDTQYF
TGTGCCAGCAGCTTGGAGGGGCGGACTAGCGGCTTCACAGATACGCAGTATTTT
>TRBV9|TRBJ2-1|NA|few
CASSGGYRSNEQFF
TGTGCCAGTAGCGGTGGGTACAGGAGCAATGAGCAGTTCTTC
>TRBV6-5|TRBJ2-5|NA|NA
CASSYSSGLGETQYF
TGTGCCAGCAGTTACTCCTCAGGGTTAGGTGAGACCCAGTACTTC
>TRBV9|TRBJ1-5|TRBD1|NA
CASTTGQGPGQPQHF
TGTGCCAGCACCACGGGACAGGGACCGGGTCAGCCCCAGCATTTT
>TRBV30|TRBJ1-2|TRBD1|few
CAWSGQGANTF
TGTGCCTGGAGTGGCCAGGGGGCAAACACCTTC
>TRBV10-3|TRBJ1-3|TRBD1|NA
CAISESTGAGNTIYF
TGTGCCATCAGTGAATCGACAGGGGCTGGAAACACCATATATTTT
>TRBV6-1|TRBJ1-6|NA|NA
CASSVFSSRWEDSPLHF
TGTGCCAGCAGTGTATTCTCTTCCAGGTGGGAGGATTCACCCCTCCACTTT
>TRBV30|TRBJ1-6|NA|NA
CAWSGAGAQSSYNSPLHF
TGTGCCTGGAGCGGGGCAGGGGCCCAGAGCTCCTATAATTCACCCCTCCACTTT
>TRBV30|TRBJ1-2|TRBD1|NA
CAWSGTGNYGYTF
TGTGCCTGGAGTGGGACAGGGAACTATGGCTACACCTTC
>TRBV25-1|TRBJ1-1|NA|NA
CASSDRDRNTEAFF
TGTGCCAGCAGTGATCGAGACAGGAACACTGAAGCTTTCTTT
>TRBV5-4|TRBJ2-1|NA|few
CASSSSKRVDEQFF
TGTGCCAGCAGCTCTTCTAAGAGAGTGGATGAGCAGTTCTTC
>TRBV9|TRBJ2-1|TRBD2|NA
CASSPRLAGVYNEQFF
TGTGCCAGCAGCCCCCGACTAGCGGGGGTCTACAATGAGCAGTTCTTC
>TRBV7-3|TRBJ1-1|NA|NA
CASSPVGGTEAFF
TGTGCCAGCAGCCCTGTGGGGGGGACTGAAGCTTTCTTT
>TRBV19|TRBJ1-4|TRBD1|NA
CASRLRGQGATNEKLFF
TGTGCCAGTAGACTGCGGGGACAGGGGGCAACTAATGAAAAACTGTTTTTT
>TRBV5-6|TRBJ2-7|TRBD1|NA
CASSLPQGYEQYF
TGTGCCAGCAGCTTGCCACAGGGGTACGAGCAGTACTTC
>TRBV6-7|TRBJ1-6|TRBD1|NA
CATAQGGEDNSPLHF
TGTGCCACAGCCCAGGGGGGAGAGGATAATTCACCCCTCCACTTT
>TRBV11-2|TRBJ1-2|NA|NA
CASSLAPGNYGYTF
TGTGCCAGCAGCCTAGCACCCGGTAACTATGGCTACACCTTC
>TRBV5-1|TRBJ2-7|NA|many
CASSSPGSYEQYF
TGCGCCAGCAGCTCCCCGGGGTCCTACGAGCAGTACTTC
>TRBV29-1|TRBJ1-2|NA|once
CSVEQGGYTF
TGCAGCGTTGAACAGGGGGGCTACACCTTC
>TRBV29-1|TRBJ1-2|NA|NA
CSVAQTQGNYGYTF
TGCAGCGTTGCCCAAACCCAGGGGAACTATGGCTACACCTTC
>TRBV6-1|TRBJ2-2|NA|once
CASTHGPEGTGELFF
TGTGCCAGCACCCACGGTCCCGAGGGCACCGGGGAGCTGTTTTTT
>TRBV4-2|TRBJ1-1|NA|NA
CASSQVHGDNTEAFF
TGTGCCAGCAGCCAAGTTCACGGGGATAACACTGAAGCTTTCTTT
>TRBV18|TRBJ2-1|NA|NA
CASSVRGEQFF
TGTGCCAGCTCAGTACGGGGTGAGCAGTTCTTC
>TRBV13|TRBJ2-7|NA|NA
CASSPGGGGSYEQYF
TGTGCCAGCAGCCCCGGGGGTGGGGGTTCCTACGAGCAGTACTTC